Listed below are T cell receptor beta chains from one sample, sequenced in a study of T cells in tuberculosis. Generated by immunoSEQ multiplex PCR, the TCRdb table keeps only in-frame clones and is missing some. The data contain tens of thousands of clones, around 90% of them singletons. Sequencing used PBMCs, obtained at tuberculosis diagnosis. The source of these receptors is an adult with tuberculosis. The CDR3 runs from the conserved cysteine through the conserved F or W.

V	length	J	CDR3
TRBV19	14	TRBJ2-7	CATSLRGLVGEQYF
TRBV10-2	15	TRBJ1-5	CASSESGGSNQPQHF
TRBV2	15	TRBJ2-5	CASMPDRAIQETQYF
TRBV30	14	TRBJ1-2	CAWSEGRGNYGYTF
TRBV9	15	TRBJ2-4	CASSVAGQGQNIQYF
TRBV6-5	14	TRBJ1-1	CASSSRTLRTEAFF
TRBV4-1	15	TRBJ2-5	CASSQGTGDSETQYF
TRBV29-1	13	TRBJ2-3	CSVESGVRDTQYF
TRBV18	13	TRBJ1-5	CASSQGSNQPQHF
TRBV7-2	19	TRBJ2-2	CASSSSGTSGGVRTGELFF
TRBV7-2	14	TRBJ2-7	CASSEQGATYEQYF
TRBV27	20	TRBJ2-3	CASRTDRWTSGGRGTDTQYF
TRBV10-2	15	TRBJ1-5	CASSESGGSNQPQHF
TRBV7-8	15	TRBJ1-2	CASSPNRGLVWGYTF
TRBV5-8	15	TRBJ2-3	CASSPLGGGGDTQYF
TRBV5-5	15	TRBJ1-6	CASSLTRADNSPLHF
TRBV5-6	14	TRBJ1-5	CASSYQAVHQPQHF
TRBV7-2	15	TRBJ1-1	CASSLPTVMNTEAFF
TRBV2	16	TRBJ1-2	CASSEALRGAGYGYTF
TRBV19	14	TRBJ2-1	CASSISGSSNEQFF
TRBV19	11	TRBJ2-3	CASKIGDTQYF
TRBV10-3	12	TRBJ1-4	CAISDGGEKLFF
TRBV28	18	TRBJ1-2	CASSITGTGMESDYGYTF
TRBV6-1	15	TRBJ2-1	CASTEGQNSYNEQFF
TRBV7-2	18	TRBJ1-3	CASSAVGTQRGPGNTIYF
TRBV25-1	18	TRBJ2-7	CASSERHFGGGSAYEQYF
TRBV19	12	TRBJ1-2	CASTTGGLGYTF
TRBV29-1	13	TRBJ2-2	CSMGAGEAGELFF
TRBV7-2	16	TRBJ2-2	CASSFSGGDVTGELFF
TRBV5-5	17	TRBJ2-2	CASSLTAGLGGTGELFF
TRBV6-6	15	TRBJ1-6	CASTHIGTANSPLHF
TRBV28	13	TRBJ1-1	CASSSAPNTEAFF
TRBV11-3	14	TRBJ2-2	CASSPGQHTGELFF
TRBV5-6	13	TRBJ2-1	CASSDRGQGEQFF
TRBV28	12	TRBJ1-1	CASRGGWTEAFF
TRBV4-3	15	TRBJ2-1	CASSRSSGGANEQFF
TRBV4-3	15	TRBJ2-7	CASSMEATGSYEQYF
TRBV2	13	TRBJ1-6	CASRGTGNSPLHF
TRBV4-3	15	TRBJ1-6	CASSQVADYNSPLHF
TRBV27	14	TRBJ1-5	CASSFQGSNQPQHF
TRBV6-1	14	TRBJ1-4	CASQPRDSNEKLFF
TRBV27	15	TRBJ1-2	CASSPRTGTNYGYTF
TRBV18	15	TRBJ2-2	CASSLQSGVAGELFF
TRBV5-6	13	TRBJ2-5	CASSIAGEETQYF
TRBV25-1	15	TRBJ2-7	CASSEVPGQGYEQYF
TRBV5-1	14	TRBJ2-2	CASSFKGAVGELFF
TRBV6-5	15	TRBJ2-1	CASTLDRGGYNEQFF
TRBV28	14	TRBJ1-1	CASSPYIGGAEAFF